Listed here are 26 T cell receptor beta chains from one sample, sequenced in a study of T cell clonality in common variable immunodeficiency. This table comes from immunoSEQ multiplex PCR, and its TCRdb copy is limited to in-frame clones, with some not included. The sample contains about 29,000 clones, none of them singletons. Material for sequencing was peripheral blood mononuclear cells. The receptors originated from a person aged 18-69 years in good health.

This clone was seen ten or more times. CDR3 amino acids: CAWNRQGTEKLFF. The CDR3 DNA, read in part, is TGTGCCTGGAATAGGCAGGGGACTGAAAAA. The rearrangement uses TRBV30 and TRBJ1-4; TRBD1 is a possible D gene (6 bases). The read comes to an end 3 residues before the CDR3 does, leaving the germline J gene to fill in the end. CDR3 length: 13 residues. Trimming cost V 4 bases and J 7 bases, with 13 bases left between them. In germline, CDR1 is GTSNPN, CDR2 SVGIG (reference sequence).

This clone was observed many times. The sequenced fragment ends 3 residues before the CDR3 boundary, so the rest is inferred from the germline J gene. V and J are TRBV5-1 and TRBJ2-3; TRBD2 might be the D (5 bases). The CDR3 is 13 amino acids. Between the trimmed V and J ends, which lost 2 bases and 4 bases, there was a span of 8 bases. Looked up from germline, CDR1 is SGHRS and CDR2 is YFSETQ. The CDR3 reads CASSFLAPDTQYF. The CDR3 DNA, read in part, is TGCGCCAGCAGCTTTCTAGCCCCAGATACG.

This clone was detected many times. The read terminates 3 residues before the CDR3 end, so the remaining end is supplied by the germline J gene. The chain combines TRBV30 with TRBJ1-1; the D gene is possibly TRBD1 (5 bases). From germline, CDR1 is GTSNPN and CDR2 SVGIG (reference sequence). The CDR3 spans 14 residues. Trimming cost V 2 bases and J 3 bases, with 13 bases left between them. CDR3 DNA, as far as it was read: TGTGCCTGGAGTCGGTACGGGGGAGACACTGAA. It codes for CAWSRYGGDTE. The full-length CDR3 reads as CAWSRYGGDTEAFF.

The table lists this clone with many counts. The read comes to an end 3 residues before the CDR3 does, leaving the germline J gene to fill in the end. The chain is built from TRBV7-3 and TRBJ2-4; D uncertain. The CDR3 has 13 amino acids. Trimming left V 4 bases short and J 6 bases short, with 10 bases between. CDR1 is SGHTA, CDR2 FQGTGA, per germline. The chain's CDR3 is CASSSGERNIQYF. The CDR3 DNA, read in part, is TGTGCCAGCAGCTCAGGCGAGAGAAACATT. The full variable domain, its missing parts supplied by reference TRBV7-3 and TRBJ2-4, is GAGVSQTPSNKVTEKGKYVELRCDPISGHTALYWYRQSLGQGPEFLIYFQGTGAADDSGLPNDRFFAVRPEGSVSTLKIQRTERGDSAVYLCASSSGERNIQYFGAGTRLSVL.

The CDR3 bases that were read are TGTGCCAGCCCTCCCGCCGCAGGGAGCTCCTACGAG. The encoded protein is CASPPAAGSSYE. The whole CDR3 sequence reads CASPPAAGSSYEQYF. This chain uses TRBV2 with TRBJ2-7; D assignment may be TRBD1 or TRBD2 (5 bases each). The CDR3 is cut off 3 residues early in the read; its end comes from the germline J gene. V was cut by 8 bases and J by 0 bases, with 17 bases left in between. This CDR3 spans 15 amino acids. The V gene's germline CDR1 is SNHLY and CDR2 FYNNEI.

This clone has ten or more counts. The CDR3 end falls 3 residues outside the read, so it is completed with the germline J gene. V usage is TRBV20-1 and J usage is TRBJ2-3; 10 positions agree with TRBD2. V dropped 4 bases and J dropped 5; count of bases not matched to a gene: 9. The CDR3 length is 15 residues. CDR1 and CDR2 (germline): DFQATT, SNEGSKA (reference sequence). Partial CDR3 DNA: TGCAGTGCTACCTCGGTAGCGGGAGGAGTAGATACG. It translates to CSATSVAGGVDT. The CDR3 reads in full as CSATSVAGGVDTQYF.

This clone was seen many times. The DNA ends 3 residues before the CDR3 does, and the rest of the CDR3 is filled in from the germline J gene. The chain recombines TRBV5-1 with TRBJ2-3; D is unclear. V was cut by 0 bases and J by 2 bases, with 7 bases left in between. CDR3 size: 14 residues. In germline, CDR1 is SGHRS, CDR2 YFSETQ. CDR3 DNA (partial): TGCGCCAGCAGCTTGGCTAAGCCCACAGATACG. Translation gives CASSLAKPTDT. The entire CDR3 protein is CASSLAKPTDTQYF.

This clone was seen many times. The CDR3 end is not reached by the read, which stops 3 residues before it; the germline J gene fills it in. J is TRBJ1-2 and V is TRBV10-1; D might be TRBD1 (6 bases). Germline CDR1 WNHNN, CDR2 SYGVQD (reference sequence). This CDR3 region has 14 residues. CDR3 bases read: TGCGCCAGCAGTCGCACAGGGCCGATGGATGAC. This gives the protein CASSRTGPMDD. The CDR3 reads in full as CASSRTGPMDDYTF.

For this clone: From the germline J gene comes the end of the CDR3, since the read stops 3 residues before it. V and J are TRBV7-8 and TRBJ1-5, with D possibly TRBD1 on 5 matching bases. The V gene lost 5 bases and the J gene lost 4 bases, with 15 bases spanning the gap. The CDR3 consists of 15 residues. The germline gives CDR1 SGHVS, CDR2 FQNEAQ. CDR3 in amino acids: CASSPVAGWNQPQHF. The sequenced part of the CDR3 DNA is TGTGCCAGCAGCCCGGTAGCAGGGTGGAATCAGCCC.

This clone was counted many times. Read coverage stops 3 residues before the CDR3 terminus; the germline J gene supplies the remainder. The V and J genes are TRBV18 and TRBJ1-2, with TRBD1 matching over 7 bases. Germline V gene sequence: CDR1 KGHSH, CDR2 LQKENI. J was trimmed by 6 bases and V by 6 bases; bases with no gene match: 10. CDR3 length equals 14 residues. CDR3 residues: CASSRGTATDGYTF. CDR3 DNA (partial): TGTGCCAGCTCCCGGGGGACAGCAACGGATGGC. The variable domain in full, with the rest retrieved from reference TRBV18 and TRBJ1-2, is NAGVMQNPRHLVRRRGQEARLRCSPMKGHSHVYWYRQLPEEGLKFMVYLQKENIIDESGMPKERFSAEFPKEGPSILRIQQVVRGDSAAYFCASSRGTATDGYTFGSGTRLTVV.

This clone was counted many times. The CDR3 DNA, read in part, is TGCGCCAGCAGCTTGGGGGGGTCTAGCGGAAGCACAGATACG. The encoded protein is CASSLGGSSGSTDT. The whole CDR3 sequence reads CASSLGGSSGSTDTQYF. V and J are TRBV5-1 and TRBJ2-3; TRBD2 agrees at 7 bases. The CDR3 extends 3 residues past the end of the read, so its final part is completed from the germline J gene. Germline CDR1 and CDR2: SGHRS and YFSETQ. The CDR3 consists of 17 residues. The trim removed 0 bases at V and 0 bases at J, leaving 7 bases unmatched.

The sample holds many counts of this clone. The read ends 3 residues shy of where the CDR3 ends; the end is completed using the germline J gene. The V call is TRBV30, the J call TRBJ2-5; 8 nucleotides align to TRBD2. The germline CDR1 and CDR2 sequences are GTSNPN and SVGIG (reference sequence). The CDR3 totals 15 residues. Germline trimming cut 5 bases from V and 2 bases from J; bases unmatched to any gene: 10. The CDR3 sequence: CAWASGSLVQETQYF. The part of the CDR3 DNA that was read is TGTGCCTGGGCCAGCGGGAGTTTGGTTCAAGAGACC. The variable domain in full, with the rest retrieved from reference TRBV30 and TRBJ2-5, is SQTIHQWPATLVQPVGSPLSLECTVEGTSNPNLYWYRQAAGRGLQLLFYSVGIGQISSEVPQNLSASRPQDRQFILSSKKLLLSDSGFYLCAWASGSLVQETQYFGPGTRLLVL.

This clone has ten or more counts. CDR3 DNA, as far as it was read: TGTGCCAGTAGTGTGACAGGCTCCAGCACTGAA. It translates to CASSVTGSSTE. The full CDR3 sequence reads CASSVTGSSTEAFF. V and J are TRBV19 and TRBJ1-1, with D perhaps matching TRBD1 (6 bases). Sequencing ends 3 residues short of the CDR3 end; the germline J gene provides the rest. This CDR3 region has 14 residues. Germline V gives CDR1 LNHDA, CDR2 SQIVND (reference sequence). The V end lost 5 bases, the J end lost 4 bases, and 14 bases lay between the germline ends.

This clone ranks as medium-sized. The read halts 3 residues ahead of the CDR3 end, with the missing end drawn from the germline J gene. The V and J genes are TRBV20-1 and TRBJ2-2; no definite D call. CDR1 and CDR2 (germline): DFQATT, SNEGSKA (reference sequence). Trimming took 4 bases from V and 0 from J, leaving 6 bases between them. The CDR3 is made up of 13 amino acids. Here the CDR3 reads CSATGSNTGELFF. The covered CDR3 bases are TGCAGTGCTACCGGGTCGAACACCGGGGAG.

Ten or more counts support this clone. Coverage ceases 3 residues before the CDR3 finishes, and the germline J gene fills in the end. The chain is built from TRBV19 and TRBJ2-3, with 7 bases that match TRBD1. Germline CDR1 LNHDA, CDR2 SQIVND (reference sequence). Germline trimming cut 5 bases from V and 2 bases from J; bases unmatched to any gene: 4. The CDR3 contains 14 residues. This CDR3 reads CASSATGPTDTQYF. CDR3 bases read: TGTGCCAGTAGTGCGACAGGGCCCACAGATACG.

This clone was recorded a few times. The CDR3 is cut off 3 residues early in the read; its end comes from the germline J gene. The chain links TRBV2 to TRBJ2-3; the match to TRBD1 covers 9 bases. The length of the CDR3 is 15 residues. Germline V gives CDR1 SNHLY, CDR2 FYNNEI. CDR3 DNA (partial): TGTGCCAGCAGCGAATTCGACAGGGGGGGACAGCCG. As protein: CASSEFDRGGQP. The entire CDR3 protein reads CASSEFDRGGQPQYF.

This clone was seen repeatedly, ten times or more. The DNA ends 3 residues before the CDR3 does, and the rest of the CDR3 is filled in from the germline J gene. This sequence joins TRBV7-3 and TRBJ1-3, with TRBD1 as a possible D gene (6 bases). The germline V gene encodes CDR1 SGHTA and CDR2 FQGTGA. Trimming shortened V by 5 bases and J by 0 bases, and 8 bases separated the two germline ends. The CDR3 is made up of 14 amino acids. This chain's CDR3 is CASSPDSSGNTIYF. The sequenced CDR3 bases are TGTGCCAGCAGCCCGGACAGCTCTGGAAACACC. The variable domain in full, with the rest retrieved from reference TRBV7-3 and TRBJ1-3, is GAGVSQTPSNKVTEKGKYVELRCDPISGHTALYWYRQSLGQGPEFLIYFQGTGAADDSGLPNDRFFAVRPEGSVSTLKIQRTERGDSAVYLCASSPDSSGNTIYFGEGSWLTVV.

This clone was found many times. The read ends 3 residues before the CDR3 terminus; that terminus is restored from the germline J gene. The chain uses TRBV20-1 and TRBJ1-2; D perhaps matches TRBD1 (6 bases). The V gene lost 6 bases and the J gene lost 0 bases, with 14 bases spanning the gap. Germline V gene sequence: CDR1 DFQATT, CDR2 SNEGSKA (reference sequence). This CDR3 has 14 amino acids. The CDR3 loop reads CSAPEQGTNYGYTF. The sequenced CDR3 bases are TGCAGTGCGCCGGAACAGGGTACTAACTATGGC.

This clone came up a few times. The CDR3 spells CASSAGTSGRDTQYF. The sequenced CDR3 bases are TGTGCCAGCAGCGCCGGGACTAGCGGGAGAGATACG. The chain employs TRBV7-9 and TRBJ2-3; 14 nucleotides align to TRBD2. With the read ending 3 residues before the CDR3 end, the germline J gene is used to fill in that end. This CDR3 spans 15 amino acids. Germline CDR1 SEHNR, CDR2 FQNEAQ (reference sequence). The trim removed 5 bases at V and 5 bases at J, leaving 3 bases unmatched.

This clone was seen at least ten times. The CDR3 is cut off 3 residues early in the read; its end comes from the germline J gene. The V call is TRBV29-1, the J call TRBJ1-4, with 10 nucleotides matching TRBD1. The CDR3 has 14 amino acids. Germline V lookup: CDR1 SQVTM, CDR2 ANQGSEA. J was trimmed by 5 bases and V by 7 bases; bases with no gene match: 7. This CDR3 reads CSARVGQGNEKLFF. CDR3 DNA (partial): TGCAGCGCTCGGGTGGGACAGGGGAATGAAAAA.

In this sample, this clone turned up many times. Read data end 3 residues before the CDR3 end; the end is taken from the germline J gene. The V call is TRBV5-6, the J call TRBJ1-5, with 8 bases that match TRBD1. The CDR3 sequence is 15 residues long. Unmatched junction bases numbered 7, after V lost 1 base and J lost 7 bases. CDR1 is SGHDT, CDR2 YYEEEE, per germline. The CDR3 DNA, read in part, is TGTGCCAGCAGCTTGTATTCAGGGGGCGCCCAGCCC. Amino acids: CASSLYSGGAQP. The complete CDR3 sequence is CASSLYSGGAQPQHF.

In this sample, this clone turned up many times. The read ends 3 residues before the CDR3 terminus; that terminus is restored from the germline J gene. V and J are TRBV5-4 and TRBJ2-2, with D maybe TRBD1 (7 bases). The CDR3 spans 16 residues. CDR1 SGHNT and CDR2 YYREEE come from the germline V gene (reference sequence). CDR3 residues: CASSLEIRGDNSPLFF. Partial CDR3 DNA: TGTGCCAGCAGCTTGGAGATCAGGGGGGATAATTCACCG. The variable domain in full, with the rest retrieved from reference TRBV5-4 and TRBJ2-2, is ETGVTQSPTHLIKTRGQQVTLRCSSQSGHNTVSWYQQALGQGPQFIFQYYREEENGRGNFPPRFSGLQFPNYSSELNVNALELDDSALYLCASSLEIRGDNSPLFFGEGSRLTVL.

There are many counts of this clone. The CDR3 goes on 3 residues after the read ends, and that part is filled in from the germline J gene. The chain recombines TRBV30 with TRBJ1-1; unclear D gene. This CDR3 is 12 amino acids long. Germline V gene sequence: CDR1 GTSNPN, CDR2 SVGIG (reference sequence). V shed 3 bases and J shed 6 bases, with 11 bases lying between them. The CDR3 sequence is CAWRGGWAEAFF. The CDR3 DNA, read in part, is TGTGCCTGGAGGGGCGGGTGGGCTGAA.

In the case of this clone: The missing CDR3 end, 3 residues past where the read stops, is filled in from the germline J gene. This sequence joins TRBV2 and TRBJ2-7; 8 bases are a match to TRBD1. The CDR3 totals 13 residues. Trimming removed 7 bases from V and 1 base from J; junction bases left unmatched: 3. The germline V gene has CDR1 SNHLY and CDR2 FYNNEI. CDR3 sequence reads: CASTWDRSYEQYF. The sequenced part of the CDR3 DNA is TGTGCCAGCACTTGGGACAGGTCCTACGAG. Looking up the rest from reference TRBV2 and TRBJ2-7 gives the full variable domain: EPEVTQTPSHQVTQMGQEVILRCVPISNHLYFYWYRQILGQKVEFLVSFYNNEISEKSEIFDDQFSVERPDGSNFTLKIRSTKLEDSAMYFCASTWDRSYEQYFGPGTRLTVT.

This clone was counted at least ten times. The read terminates 3 residues ahead of where the CDR3 ends, so the germline J gene completes it. V is TRBV30 and J is TRBJ2-7, with a tentative D call TRBD1 (5 bases). Germline CDR1 reads GTSNPN; CDR2 reads SVGIG (reference sequence). The CDR3 sequence is 13 residues long. Trimming removed 6 bases from V and 2 bases from J, with 14 bases in between. The chain's CDR3 is CACARVPTYEQYF. The part of the CDR3 DNA that was read is TGTGCCTGCGCCAGGGTTCCAACCTACGAG.

This clone has a handful of counts. Germline is not matched at one junction end, which may reflect a read error. The sequence runs out 3 residues before the end of the CDR3; the remainder is reconstructed from the germline J gene. The chain links TRBV6-1 to TRBJ2-3, with 8 bases matching TRBD2. This CDR3 is 15 amino acids long. Germline V CDR1 and CDR2: MNHNS, SASEGT. CDR3 bases read: TGTGCCAGCTGTGAGAGCGGGAGTCTGGGGGAGACG. Translation: CASCESGSLGET. The entire CDR3 is CASCESGSLGETQYF.